The T cell receptor (beta chain) described here comes from a study of blood T cell repertoires in COVID-19. Across the study: In each case, the material was cDNA or gDNA derived from T cells, B-cell-depleted T cells, or PBMCs.

Profiling relied on immunoSEQ multiplex PCR, and the TCRdb table lists in-frame clones only, not all of them. The sample records some 150,000 clones, over 80% being singletons. Germline V lookup: CDR1 MRHNA, CDR2 SNTAGT. The V end was cut by 2 bases, the J end by 0 bases, with 8 bases between. The CDR3 is made up of 16 amino acids. The receptor was derived from a middle-aged man with active COVID-19. Sequenced material: peripheral blood. The rearrangement joins TRBV6-4 to TRBJ2-6; no reliable D call. The CDR3 DNA follows: TGTGCCAGCAGTGACGGGCATCACTCTGGGGCCAACGTCCTGACTTTC. Protein: CASSDGHHSGANVLTF.